The 8 T cell receptor beta chains below come from one sample, sequenced in a study of T-cell reconstitution after alpha-beta-depleted transplantation in children. A library of TCRbeta sequences, prepared with unique molecular identifiers, was generated. TCRdb fed the PCR reads into MiXCR, producing one record per CDR3 protein. The table lists 700,000 to 950,000 distinct CDR3 sequences, approximately 15% of them singletons, with 5% in the top ten. The specimen was PBMCs, mostly from graft donor cells, collected 360 days after TCRalphabeta/CD19-depleted stem cell transplant. These receptors were taken from a male patient aged 10-17 years who had a stem cell transplant for acute lymphoblastic leukemia, so the T cells may come from the graft donor.

The chain uses TRBV15 and TRBJ1-1; 7 positions match TRBD1. The germline CDR1 and CDR2 sequences are LNHNV and YYDKDF (reference sequence). This CDR3 region has 15 residues. The ends lost 1 base at V and 4 bases at J; junction bases unmatched: 6. CDR3 DNA: TGTGCCACCAGCAGAGGAAACAGGGGAGGCACTGAAGCTTTCTTT. It translates to CATSRGNRGGTEAFF.

Only a few counts were recorded for this clonotype. The gene calls are TRBV20-1 and TRBJ2-3; D uncertain. The germline V gene encodes CDR1 DFQATT and CDR2 SNEGSKA (reference sequence). CDR3 length: 13 amino acids. Trimming stripped 2 bases from V and 0 bases from J, with 6 bases between. The DNA of the CDR3 is TGCAGTGCTAGACTTATAAGCACAGATACGCAGTATTTT. Protein: CSARLISTDTQYF.

This clonotype has at least ten counts. V is TRBV5-1 and J is TRBJ2-5; D call uncertain. CDR1 and CDR2 (germline): SGHRS, YFSETQ. CDR3 length equals 13 residues. With 0 bases removed from V and 5 bases from J, the gap between germline ends came to 8 bases. In nucleotides, the CDR3 is TGCGCCAGCAGCTTGGCCCGAAGGGAGACCCAGTACTTC. Protein product: CASSLARRETQYF.

V gene TRBV24-1 combines with J gene TRBJ1-4; 7 bases are a match to TRBD1. The V gene's germline CDR1 is KGHDR and CDR2 SFDVKD. The CDR3 sequence is 15 residues long. The junction had 5 bases not matched to a gene; V was cut back by 2 bases and J by 6 bases. CDR3 residues: CATSDSGRGDEKLFF. Here the CDR3 DNA reads TGTGCCACCAGTGATTCGGGCAGGGGGGATGAAAAACTGTTTTTT.

This clonotype was seen more than once but under ten times. V is TRBV28 and J is TRBJ2-1, with D perhaps TRBD1 or TRBD2 (5 bases each). Trimming cost V 10 bases and J 8 bases, with 15 bases left between them. The CDR3 runs 12 residues. CDR1 and CDR2 from the germline V gene are MDHEN and SYDVKM. The CDR3 DNA reads TGTGCCACCGGGGCGAGGGGCCATGAGCAGTTCTTC. This gives the protein CATGARGHEQFF.

In this sample, this clonotype turned up a few times. V is TRBV3-1 and J is TRBJ2-1; weak D call: TRBD2 (6 bases). The CDR3 loop spans 15 amino acids. The germline V gene encodes CDR1 LGHDT and CDR2 YNNKEL (reference sequence). The V end was cut by 0 bases, the J end by 7 bases, with 13 bases between. For the CDR3, the DNA is TGTGCCAGCAGCCAAGATAGATGGAGCGGGAATGAGCAGTTCTTC. It is translated as CASSQDRWSGNEQFF.

The sample holds many counts of this clonotype. This chain connects TRBV29-1 to TRBJ2-2; D not resolved. V lost 5 bases, J lost 0 bases, and 4 bases lay in between. Germline V gene data show CDR1 as SQVTM and CDR2 as ANQGSEA. The length of the CDR3 is 12 residues. The CDR3 loop reads CSVRSNTGELFF. For the CDR3, the DNA is TGCAGCGTTCGCTCGAACACCGGGGAGCTGTTTTTT.

This clonotype appeared a few times. The V gene is TRBV12-3 or TRBV12-4, the J gene TRBJ2-1; maybe TRBD1 (6 bases). The CDR3 has 16 amino acids. V lost 3 bases and J 5 bases, leaving 17 bases between the germline ends. Written as DNA, the CDR3 is TGTGCCAGCAGTTTCTCTCGGGACATTGTGAACAATGAGCAGTTCTTC. Residues: CASSFSRDIVNNEQFF.